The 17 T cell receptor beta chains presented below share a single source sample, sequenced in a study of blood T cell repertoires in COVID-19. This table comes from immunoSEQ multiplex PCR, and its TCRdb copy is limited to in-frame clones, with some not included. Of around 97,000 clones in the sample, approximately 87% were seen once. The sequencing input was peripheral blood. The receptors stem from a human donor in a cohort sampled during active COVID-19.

For the CDR3, the DNA is TGCAGCGTTGTCCCCCGGGTTGATACGCAGTATTTT. Its protein product is CSVVPRVDTQYF. The V gene is TRBV29-1, the J gene TRBJ2-3; D is undetermined. V dropped 4 bases and J dropped 6 bases, with 11 bases sitting between them. CDR3 length equals 12 residues. Looked up from germline, CDR1 is SQVTM and CDR2 is ANQGSEA.

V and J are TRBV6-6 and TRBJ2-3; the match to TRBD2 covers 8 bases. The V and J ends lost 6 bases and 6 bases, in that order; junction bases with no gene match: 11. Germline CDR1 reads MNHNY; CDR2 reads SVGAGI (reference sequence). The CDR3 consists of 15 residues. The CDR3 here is CASSKLAEAGDTQYF. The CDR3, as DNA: TGTGCCAGCAGCAAACTAGCGGAGGCGGGGGATACGCAGTATTTT.

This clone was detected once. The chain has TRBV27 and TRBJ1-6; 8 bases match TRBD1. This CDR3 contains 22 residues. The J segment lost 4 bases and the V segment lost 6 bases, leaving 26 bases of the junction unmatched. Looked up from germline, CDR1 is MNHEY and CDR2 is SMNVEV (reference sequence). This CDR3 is CASSRRNGQGEVWRSYNSPLHF. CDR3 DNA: TGTGCCAGCAGCCGACGAAACGGACAGGGCGAGGTATGGAGGAGTTATAATTCACCCCTCCACTTT.

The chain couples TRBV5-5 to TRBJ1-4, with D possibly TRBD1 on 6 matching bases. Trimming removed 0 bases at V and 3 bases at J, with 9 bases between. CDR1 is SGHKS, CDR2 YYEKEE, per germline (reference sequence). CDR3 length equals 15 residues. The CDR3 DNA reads TGTGCCAGCAGCTTGGAGGGGGGGTCTAATGAAAAACTGTTTTTT. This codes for CASSLEGGSNEKLFF.

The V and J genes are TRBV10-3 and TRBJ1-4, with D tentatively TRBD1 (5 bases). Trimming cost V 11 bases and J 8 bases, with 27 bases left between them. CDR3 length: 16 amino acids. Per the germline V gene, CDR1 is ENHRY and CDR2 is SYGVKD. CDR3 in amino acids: CASAEGEVPGREKLFF. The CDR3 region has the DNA TGTGCCTCAGCCGAAGGGGAGGTCCCCGGTCGGGAAAAACTGTTTTTT.

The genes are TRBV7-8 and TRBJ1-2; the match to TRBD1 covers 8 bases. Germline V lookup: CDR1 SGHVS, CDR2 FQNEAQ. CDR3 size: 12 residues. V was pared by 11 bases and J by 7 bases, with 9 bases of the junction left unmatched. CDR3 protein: CAGDRPSGGYTF. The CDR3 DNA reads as TGTGCCGGGGACAGGCCCTCGGGTGGCTACACCTTC.

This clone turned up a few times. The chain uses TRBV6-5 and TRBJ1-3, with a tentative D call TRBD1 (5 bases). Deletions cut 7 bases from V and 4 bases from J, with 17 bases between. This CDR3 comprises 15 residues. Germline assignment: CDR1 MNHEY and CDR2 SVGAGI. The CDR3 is CASTISQGSGNTIYF. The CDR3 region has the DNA TGTGCCAGCACCATCTCTCAGGGATCCGGAAACACCATATATTTT.

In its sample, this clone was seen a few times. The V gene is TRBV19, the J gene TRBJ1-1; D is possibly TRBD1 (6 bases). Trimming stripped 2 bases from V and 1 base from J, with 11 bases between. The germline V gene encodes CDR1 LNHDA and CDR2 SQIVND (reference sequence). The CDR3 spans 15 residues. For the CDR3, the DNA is TGTGCCAGTAGTATAATTGACAGGACGAACACTGAAGCTTTCTTT. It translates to CASSIIDRTNTEAFF.

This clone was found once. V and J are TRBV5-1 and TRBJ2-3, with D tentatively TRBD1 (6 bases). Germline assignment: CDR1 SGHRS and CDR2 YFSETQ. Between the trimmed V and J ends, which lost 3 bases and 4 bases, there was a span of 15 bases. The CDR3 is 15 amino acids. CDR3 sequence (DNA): TGCGCCAGCAGCTCCTGGGGGCGGCACGCAGATACGCAGTATTTT. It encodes CASSSWGRHADTQYF.

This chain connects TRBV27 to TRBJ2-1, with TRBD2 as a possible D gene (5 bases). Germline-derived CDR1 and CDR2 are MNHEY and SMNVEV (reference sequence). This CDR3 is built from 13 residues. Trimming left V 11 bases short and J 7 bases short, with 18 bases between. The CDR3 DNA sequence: TGTGCCGCTAGCCGGGCGGGTGGTAATGAGCAGTTCTTC. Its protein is CAASRAGGNEQFF.

The CDR3 loop reads CASSLGAGGPLGANVLTF. CDR3 nucleotide sequence: TGTGCCAGCAGCTTAGGAGCGGGAGGGCCTCTGGGGGCCAACGTCCTGACTTTC. This chain connects TRBV11-3 to TRBJ2-6, with TRBD2 matching 10 bases. V was pared by 1 base and J by 4 bases, with 7 bases of the junction left unmatched. Germline CDR1 reads SGHNT; CDR2 reads YENEEA. CDR3 length: 18 residues.

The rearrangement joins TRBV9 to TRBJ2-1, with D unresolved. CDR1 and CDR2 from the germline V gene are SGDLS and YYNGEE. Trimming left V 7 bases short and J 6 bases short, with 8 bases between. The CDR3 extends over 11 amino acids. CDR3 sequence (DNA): TGTGCCAGCTCTCGGAGCAATGAGCAGTTCTTC. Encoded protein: CASSRSNEQFF.

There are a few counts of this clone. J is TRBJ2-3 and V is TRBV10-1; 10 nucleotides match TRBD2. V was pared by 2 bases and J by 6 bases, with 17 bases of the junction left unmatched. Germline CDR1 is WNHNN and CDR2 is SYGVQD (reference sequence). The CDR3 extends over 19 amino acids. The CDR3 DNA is TGCGCCAGCAGTGAGATCGCTAGCGGGGGTTCGCTGAAGCGCGATACGCAGTATTTT. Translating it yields CASSEIASGGSLKRDTQYF.

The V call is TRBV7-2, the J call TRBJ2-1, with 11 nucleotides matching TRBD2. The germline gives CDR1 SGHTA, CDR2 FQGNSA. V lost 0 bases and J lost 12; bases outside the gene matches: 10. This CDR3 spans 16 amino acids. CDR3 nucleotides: TGTGCCAGCAGCTTAGCGCTCTTAGCGGGAGGGATGGGGCAGTTCTTC. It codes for CASSLALLAGGMGQFF.

The chain's CDR3 is CASSAGEGSSYEQYF. For the CDR3, the DNA is TGTGCCAGCAGCGCAGGGGAGGGGAGCTCCTACGAGCAGTACTTC. The chain couples TRBV7-9 to TRBJ2-7, with D maybe TRBD2 (7 bases). The CDR3 runs to 15 residues. V was pared by 5 bases and J by 0 bases, with 14 bases between. From germline, CDR1 is SEHNR and CDR2 FQNEAQ (reference sequence).

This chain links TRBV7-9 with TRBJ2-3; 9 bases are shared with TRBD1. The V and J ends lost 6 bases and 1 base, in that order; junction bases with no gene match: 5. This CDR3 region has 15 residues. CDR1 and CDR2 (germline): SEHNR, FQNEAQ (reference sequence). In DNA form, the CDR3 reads TGTGCCAGCAGACCGCGGACAGGGGGCACAGATACGCAGTATTTT. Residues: CASRPRTGGTDTQYF. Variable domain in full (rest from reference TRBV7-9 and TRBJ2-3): DTGVSQNPRHKITKRGQNVTFRCDPISEHNRLYWYRQTLGQGPEFLTYFQNEAQLEKSRLLSDRFSAERPKGSFSTLEIQRTEQGDSAMYLCASRPRTGGTDTQYFGPGTRLTVL.

The CDR3 is CASSRGQGLYEQYF. The CDR3 nucleotides read TGTGCCAGCAGCCGGGGACAGGGACTCTACGAGCAGTACTTC. V gene TRBV7-9 combines with J gene TRBJ2-7, with 9 bases fitting TRBD1. The J segment lost 3 bases and the V segment lost 5 bases, leaving 5 bases of the junction unmatched. The CDR3 has 14 amino acids. CDR1 is SEHNR, CDR2 FQNEAQ, per germline (reference sequence).